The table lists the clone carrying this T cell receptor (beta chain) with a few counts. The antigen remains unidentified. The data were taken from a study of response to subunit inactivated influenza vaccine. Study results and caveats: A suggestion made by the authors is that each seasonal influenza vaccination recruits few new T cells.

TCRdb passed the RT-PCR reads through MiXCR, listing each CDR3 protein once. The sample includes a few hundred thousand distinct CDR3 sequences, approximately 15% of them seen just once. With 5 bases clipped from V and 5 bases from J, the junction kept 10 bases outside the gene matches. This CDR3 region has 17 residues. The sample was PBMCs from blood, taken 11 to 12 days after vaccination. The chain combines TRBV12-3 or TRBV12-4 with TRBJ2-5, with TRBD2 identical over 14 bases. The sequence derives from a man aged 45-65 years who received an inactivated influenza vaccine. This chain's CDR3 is CASSKGTSGGSVETQYF. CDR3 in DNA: TGTGCCAGCAGTAAGGGGACTAGCGGGGGAAGTGTGGAGACCCAGTACTTC.